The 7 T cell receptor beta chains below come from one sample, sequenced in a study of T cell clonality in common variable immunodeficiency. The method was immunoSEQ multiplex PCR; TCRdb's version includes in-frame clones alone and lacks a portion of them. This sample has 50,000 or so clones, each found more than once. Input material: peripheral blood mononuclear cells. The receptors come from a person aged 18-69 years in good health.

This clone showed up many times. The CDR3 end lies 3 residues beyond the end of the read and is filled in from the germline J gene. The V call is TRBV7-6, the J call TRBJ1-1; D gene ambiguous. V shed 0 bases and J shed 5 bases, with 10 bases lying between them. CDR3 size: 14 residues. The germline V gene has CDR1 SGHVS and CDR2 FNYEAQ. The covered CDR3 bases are TGTGCCAGCAGCTTAGCGTTGAAAGGGACTGAA. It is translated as CASSLALKGTE. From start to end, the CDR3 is CASSLALKGTEAFF.

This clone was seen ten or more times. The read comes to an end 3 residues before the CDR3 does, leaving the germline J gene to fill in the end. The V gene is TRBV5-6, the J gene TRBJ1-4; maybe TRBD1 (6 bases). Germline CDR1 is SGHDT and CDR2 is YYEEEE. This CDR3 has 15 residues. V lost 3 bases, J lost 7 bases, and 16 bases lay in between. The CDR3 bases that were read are TGTGCCAGCAGCTATACAGGGAAGAGTGGTGAAAAA. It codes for CASSYTGKSGEK. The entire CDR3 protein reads CASSYTGKSGEKLFF. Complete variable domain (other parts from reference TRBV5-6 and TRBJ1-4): DAGVTQSPTHLIKTRGQQVTLRCSPKSGHDTVSWYQQALGQGPQFIFQYYEEEERQRGNFPDRFSGHQFPNYSSELNVNALLLGDSALYLCASSYTGKSGEKLFFGSGTQLSVL.

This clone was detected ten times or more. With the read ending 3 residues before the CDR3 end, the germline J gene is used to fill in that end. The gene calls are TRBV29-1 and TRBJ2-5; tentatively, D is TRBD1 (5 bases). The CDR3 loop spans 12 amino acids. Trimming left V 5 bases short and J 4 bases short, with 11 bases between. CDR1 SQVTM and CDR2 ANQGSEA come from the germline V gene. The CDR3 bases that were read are TGCAGCGTTCACGGTAGGGGAGAGACC. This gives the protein CSVHGRGET. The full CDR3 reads CSVHGRGETQYF.

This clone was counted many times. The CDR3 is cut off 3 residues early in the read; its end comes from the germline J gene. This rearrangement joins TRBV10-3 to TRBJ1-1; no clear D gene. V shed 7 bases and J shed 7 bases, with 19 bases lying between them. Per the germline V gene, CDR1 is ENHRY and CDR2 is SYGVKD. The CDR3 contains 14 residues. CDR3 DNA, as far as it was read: TGTGCCATCATGTCCCAGTCTCGGGGTGGTGAA. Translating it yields CAIMSQSRGGE. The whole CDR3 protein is CAIMSQSRGGEAFF.

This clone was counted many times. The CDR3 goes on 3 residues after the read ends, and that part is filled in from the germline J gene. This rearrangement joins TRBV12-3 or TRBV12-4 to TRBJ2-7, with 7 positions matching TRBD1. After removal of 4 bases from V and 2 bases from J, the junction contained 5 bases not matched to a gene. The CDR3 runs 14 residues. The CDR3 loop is CASSSTGSPYEQYF. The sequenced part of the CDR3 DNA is TGTGCCAGCAGTTCGACAGGGTCCCCCTACGAG.

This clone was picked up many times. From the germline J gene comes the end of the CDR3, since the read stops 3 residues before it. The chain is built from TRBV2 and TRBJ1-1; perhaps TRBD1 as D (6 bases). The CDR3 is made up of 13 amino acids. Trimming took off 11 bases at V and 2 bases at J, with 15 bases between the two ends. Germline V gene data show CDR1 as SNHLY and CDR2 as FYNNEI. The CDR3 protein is CAGGAGVNTEAFF. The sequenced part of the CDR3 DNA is TGTGCCGGGGGGGCAGGGGTTAACACTGAA.

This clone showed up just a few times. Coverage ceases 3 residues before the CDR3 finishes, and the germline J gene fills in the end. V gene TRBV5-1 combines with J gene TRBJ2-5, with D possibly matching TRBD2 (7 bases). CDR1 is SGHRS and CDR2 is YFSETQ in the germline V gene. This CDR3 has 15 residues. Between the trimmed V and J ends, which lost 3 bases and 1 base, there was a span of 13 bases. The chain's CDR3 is CASSSEGGFQETQYF. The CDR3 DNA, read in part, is TGCGCCAGCAGCTCGGAGGGGGGGTTCCAAGAGACC.